Given below is one T cell receptor (beta chain) in context. The sample contains more than one DNA sequence encoding this CDR3. Mismatch repair deficiency was confirmed in all patients, by PCR or immunohistochemistry. The sample is drawn from a study of PD-1 blockade in mismatch repair-deficient tumors. Trimming left V 6 bases short and J 4 bases short, with 9 bases between. This CDR3 region has 11 residues. Germline lookup yields CDR1 SQVTM and CDR2 ANQGSEA. Sequenced by immunoSEQ multiplex PCR; TCRdb stores in-frame clones only, minus some. The data show 120,000 or so clones, about 88% seen once. This receptor was obtained from an adult with mismatch repair-deficient cancer. This sample comprised peripheral blood, obtained 44 weeks after starting pembrolizumab. The chain combines TRBV29-1 with TRBJ1-2; perhaps TRBD1 as D (5 bases). The CDR3 here is CSVVGGYGYTF. DNA of the CDR3: TGCAGCGTGGTCGGGGGCTATGGCTACACCTTC.